A single sample is the source of the 29 T cell receptor beta chains below, sequenced in a study of T cells after yellow fever vaccination. TCRdb reprocessed the 5' RACE reads via MiXCR and lists one record per CDR3 protein. The sample holds roughly 300,000 distinct CDR3 sequences, roughly 8.6% seen once. The sequencing here drew on PBMCs, taken about 49 days after the first yellow fever vaccination. These receptors all come from a man between 18 and 29 years old who received the YFV17D yellow fever vaccine.

This clonotype was seen a few times. The chain joins TRBV9 to TRBJ1-1; D gene unclear. The CDR3 contains 14 residues. V dropped 0 bases and J dropped 4 bases, with 10 bases sitting between them. In germline, CDR1 is SGDLS, CDR2 YYNGEE. Written as DNA, the CDR3 is TGTGCCAGCAGCGTAGTGAGGGCGGGCACTGAAGCTTTCTTT. Translation gives CASSVVRAGTEAFF.

This clonotype was seen ten or more times. The V call is TRBV12-3 or TRBV12-4, the J call TRBJ1-5, with D maybe TRBD1 (6 bases). V was shortened by 5 bases and J by 8 bases, with 16 bases between the two germline ends. The CDR3 is made up of 14 amino acids. CDR3 region: CASSQNRAHEPQHF. CDR3 coding DNA: TGTGCCAGCAGTCAGAACAGGGCCCATGAGCCCCAGCATTTT.

This clonotype has more than one count but fewer than ten. This chain links TRBV5-1 with TRBJ1-1, with D possibly being TRBD1 (5 bases). Germline assignment: CDR1 SGHRS and CDR2 YFSETQ. Trimming removed 1 base at V and 1 base at J, with 11 bases between. The CDR3 runs to 15 residues. CDR3 in amino acids: CASSLPPGGNTEAFF. DNA for the CDR3: TGCGCCAGCAGCTTGCCGCCCGGGGGGAACACTGAAGCTTTCTTT.

The V and J genes are TRBV5-1 and TRBJ1-4; D not resolved. V was shortened by 4 bases and J by 2 bases, with 9 bases between the two germline ends. The CDR3 extends over 14 amino acids. Germline values: CDR1 SGHRS, CDR2 YFSETQ. CDR3 amino acids: CASSSTSTNEKLFF. As DNA, the CDR3 is TGCGCCAGCAGCAGTACGTCTACTAATGAAAAACTGTTTTTT.

There are many counts of this clonotype. The chain couples TRBV5-1 to TRBJ2-7; D gene uncertain. CDR3 length: 14 amino acids. CDR1 and CDR2 (germline): SGHRS, YFSETQ. V gave up 1 base and J gave up 0 bases, with 8 bases separating them. The CDR3 DNA reads TGCGCCAGCAGCTTGATCCCGAGCTCCTACGAGCAGTACTTC. It codes for CASSLIPSSYEQYF.

The genes are TRBV7-2 and TRBJ1-6; a possible D gene is TRBD1 (5 bases). V was pared by 4 bases and J by 10 bases, with 17 bases between. The CDR3 runs 15 residues. CDR1 and CDR2 (germline): SGHTA, FQGNSA. The CDR3 bases are TGTGCCAGCAGCTGGCAGGGTTCGTGGCGGTCACCCCTCCACTTT. Its translation is CASSWQGSWRSPLHF.

This clonotype was counted a few times. This chain uses TRBV12-5 with TRBJ1-6; perhaps TRBD1 as D (6 bases). The germline V gene encodes CDR1 LGHNT and CDR2 FRNRAP. There are 16 residues in the CDR3. Trimming took 7 bases from V and 8 from J, leaving 21 bases between them. The chain's CDR3 is CASVPPTGTAHSPLHF. In nucleotides, the CDR3 is TGTGCTAGTGTCCCCCCGACAGGCACTGCTCATTCACCCCTCCACTTT.

This clonotype was seen a few times. The chain links TRBV18 to TRBJ1-6; TRBD1 is a possible D gene (6 bases). CDR3 length: 16 residues. Germline lookup yields CDR1 KGHSH and CDR2 LQKENI. The V gene lost 6 bases and the J gene lost 7 bases, with 19 bases spanning the gap. CDR3 sequence reads: CASSPTGTGTNSPLHF. The CDR3 nucleotides are TGTGCCAGCTCCCCTACCGGAACAGGGACCAATTCACCCCTCCACTTT.

This clonotype showed up many times. The chain is built from TRBV4-3 and TRBJ1-5; D is undetermined. V lost 0 bases and J 0 bases, leaving 3 bases between the germline ends. Germline CDR1 reads LGHNA; CDR2 reads YSLEER. This CDR3 has 14 amino acids. CDR3 loop: CASSQDLSNQPQHF. CDR3 in DNA: TGCGCCAGCAGCCAAGATCTTAGCAATCAGCCCCAGCATTTT.

The chain uses TRBV29-1 and TRBJ1-3; no definite D call. The germline V gene encodes CDR1 SQVTM and CDR2 ANQGSEA. CDR3 length: 14 amino acids. V dropped 6 bases and J dropped 3 bases, with 15 bases sitting between them. The CDR3 DNA is TGCAGCGTGGGCTTCGCGGGGAGTGGAAACACCATATATTTT. It yields the protein CSVGFAGSGNTIYF.

The table lists this clonotype with a few counts. The chain carries TRBV7-9 and TRBJ1-2; no clear D. The V end lost 4 bases, the J end lost 8 bases, and 11 bases lay between the germline ends. The CDR3 runs to 12 residues. CDR1 is SEHNR and CDR2 is FQNEAQ in the germline V gene (reference sequence). CDR3 in amino acids: CASSSAVEGYTF. CDR3 in DNA: TGTGCCAGCAGCTCGGCGGTCGAGGGCTACACCTTC.

The table lists this clonotype with many counts. V and J are TRBV3-1 and TRBJ2-5; weak D call: TRBD2 (5 bases). The germline V gene encodes CDR1 LGHDT and CDR2 YNNKEL (reference sequence). The CDR3 length is 12 residues. The V end was cut by 4 bases, the J end by 5 bases, with 8 bases between. Written as DNA, the CDR3 is TGTGCCAGCAGCCTAGAGCGGGAGACCCAGTACTTC. Its translation: CASSLERETQYF.

In its sample, this clonotype was seen many times. The V gene is TRBV12-3 or TRBV12-4, the J gene TRBJ2-5, with 11 bases that match TRBD2. This CDR3 comprises 13 residues. After removal of 6 bases from V and 3 bases from J, the junction contained 0 bases not matched to a gene. CDR3 residues: CASRTSGEETQYF. CDR3 in DNA: TGTGCCAGCAGGACTAGCGGGGAAGAGACCCAGTACTTC.

The table lists this clonotype with a few counts. The V gene is TRBV19, the J gene TRBJ1-2; D gene unclear. CDR3 length equals 13 residues. CDR1 LNHDA and CDR2 SQIVND come from the germline V gene (reference sequence). Trimming removed 6 bases from V and 11 bases from J, with 19 bases in between. This CDR3 reads CASSPGRERRYTF. In nucleotides, the CDR3 is TGTGCCAGTAGCCCCGGAAGGGAGAGGAGGTACACCTTC.

The chain recombines TRBV4-1 with TRBJ2-3; no clear D. This CDR3 contains 14 residues. The germline V gene has CDR1 MGHRA and CDR2 YSYEKL. The germline V and J ends were trimmed by 1 base and 5 bases, with 10 bases remaining between them. The CDR3 region has the DNA TGCGCCAGCAGCCAAGGACGGACCGGAGATACGCAGTATTTT. As protein: CASSQGRTGDTQYF.

V and J are TRBV6-1 and TRBJ2-1, with 12 nucleotides matching TRBD2. Germline loops: CDR1 MNHNS, CDR2 SASEGT. The CDR3 consists of 20 residues. Trimming cost V 11 bases and J 0 bases; bases outside gene matches: 20. The CDR3, as DNA: TGTGCCTGCAAGGAGCGGGCAGGGGGGACTAGCGGGCCCTCCTACAATGAGCAGTTCTTC. Encoded protein: CACKERAGGTSGPSYNEQFF.

The rearrangement links TRBV29-1 to TRBJ2-1; 15 nucleotides align to TRBD2. CDR3 length equals 17 residues. CDR1 SQVTM and CDR2 ANQGSEA come from the germline V gene. J was trimmed by 2 bases and V by 4 bases; bases with no gene match: 6. The CDR3 here is CSVGGTSGGPAYNEQFF. The CDR3 DNA reads TGCAGCGTTGGGGGGACTAGCGGGGGGCCGGCCTACAATGAGCAGTTCTTC.

There are many counts of this clonotype. The V call is TRBV5-1, the J call TRBJ1-4; D may be TRBD1 (6 bases). This CDR3 has 18 amino acids. From germline, CDR1 is SGHRS and CDR2 YFSETQ. The V end lost 1 base, the J end lost 0 bases, and 16 bases lay between the germline ends. The CDR3 sequence is CASSLRGPVIATNEKLFF. DNA for the CDR3: TGCGCCAGCAGCTTGCGGGGGCCTGTAATTGCAACTAATGAAAAACTGTTTTTT.

The CDR3 coding sequence is TGTGCCAGCAGCGTAGGCGCGTACAATGAGCAGTTCTTC. It encodes CASSVGAYNEQFF. The V and J genes are TRBV9 and TRBJ2-1; unclear D gene. Germline V gene lookup returns CDR1 SGDLS and CDR2 YYNGEE. V shed 0 bases and J shed 4 bases, with 5 bases lying between them. This CDR3 region has 13 residues.

The chain uses TRBV27 and TRBJ2-2, with D possibly matching TRBD1 (6 bases). CDR1 is MNHEY and CDR2 is SMNVEV in the germline V gene (reference sequence). The CDR3 has 17 amino acids. V shed 1 base and J shed 7 bases, with 19 bases lying between them. The CDR3 here is CASSLFGRGGTNGELFF. DNA for the CDR3: TGTGCCAGCAGTTTATTTGGGCGTGGTGGGACAAACGGGGAGCTGTTTTTT.

This clonotype was seen ten or more times. The chain recombines TRBV21-1 with TRBJ2-3; the D call of TRBD2 is as the table states it, not checked on the DNA. TRBV21-1 is a listed pseudogene. The CDR3 is 19 amino acids. The CDR3: CASSKERLAGGNSTDTQYF. CDR3 bases: TGTGCCAGCAGCAAAGAAAGACTAGCGGGGGGGAATAGCACAGATACGCAGTATTTT.

The J gene is TRBJ1-2, the V gene TRBV12-3 or TRBV12-4; TRBD1 might be the D (5 bases). The V and J ends lost 6 bases and 8 bases respectively, with 22 bases between them. The CDR3 has 15 amino acids. CDR3 sequence reads: CASRATSSDILGYTF. Written as DNA, the CDR3 is TGTGCCAGCAGGGCCACCTCCTCGGACATCCTGGGCTACACCTTC.

This clonotype occurred a few times. The chain links TRBV7-2 to TRBJ1-3; 7 bases align to TRBD1. Germline values: CDR1 SGHTA, CDR2 FQGNSA. The junction had 9 bases not matched to a gene; V was cut back by 5 bases and J by 2 bases. The CDR3 sequence is 16 residues long. The CDR3 spells CASSPTGPDTGNTIYF. The CDR3 DNA is TGTGCCAGCAGCCCGACAGGGCCTGACACTGGAAACACCATATATTTT.

A few counts support this clonotype. The chain has TRBV3-1 and TRBJ1-1; D is perhaps TRBD1 (5 bases). The CDR3 contains 15 residues. Germline V gene data show CDR1 as LGHDT and CDR2 as YNNKEL (reference sequence). V lost 1 base to trimming and J lost 2 bases, with 11 bases between them. CDR3 in DNA: TGTGCCAGCAGCCAAGGGCGGGGCACCAACACTGAAGCTTTCTTT. It encodes CASSQGRGTNTEAFF.

CDR3 nucleotides: TGTGCCAGCAGCTTTAACGCGGGGAACACCGGGGAGCTGTTTTTT. Translated, it gives CASSFNAGNTGELFF. This chain connects TRBV7-2 to TRBJ2-2, with D perhaps TRBD2 (5 bases). The CDR3 totals 15 residues. V lost 3 bases and J 1 base, leaving 9 bases between the germline ends. Germline V gene data show CDR1 as SGHTA and CDR2 as FQGNSA.

A few counts support this clonotype. The chain links TRBV12-3 or TRBV12-4 to TRBJ2-3, with D unresolved. V was pared by 0 bases and J by 2 bases, with 9 bases between. This CDR3 comprises 15 residues. The CDR3 protein is CASSLAVSATDTQYF. The DNA of the CDR3 is TGTGCCAGCAGTTTAGCAGTCTCCGCCACAGATACGCAGTATTTT.

This clonotype has more than one count but fewer than ten. The V and J genes are TRBV5-1 and TRBJ2-2; D is unclear. V gave up 2 bases and J gave up 1 base, with 6 bases separating them. The CDR3 is made up of 14 amino acids. CDR1 and CDR2 from the germline V gene are SGHRS and YFSETQ. As DNA, the CDR3 is TGCGCCAGCAGCTTCGCCAAGAACACCGGGGAGCTGTTTTTT. Translation: CASSFAKNTGELFF.

This clonotype has only a few counts. The V call is TRBV3-1, the J call TRBJ2-7; D gene uncertain. V was trimmed by 5 bases and J by 6 bases, leaving 11 bases between them. Germline V gene sequence: CDR1 LGHDT, CDR2 YNNKEL (reference sequence). This CDR3 has 12 amino acids. For the CDR3, the DNA is TGTGCCAGCAGCTGGGTCTCTCGCGAGCAGTACTTC. Translation: CASSWVSREQYF.

There are a few counts of this clonotype. The chain couples TRBV7-2 to TRBJ2-7; possible D gene TRBD1, 5 bases. CDR1 is SGHTA, CDR2 FQGNSA, per germline. The CDR3 extends over 15 amino acids. V lost 3 bases and J 0 bases, leaving 12 bases between the germline ends. This chain's CDR3 is CASSFNSGPSYEQYF. The CDR3 DNA sequence: TGTGCCAGCAGCTTCAACTCAGGGCCCTCCTACGAGCAGTACTTC.